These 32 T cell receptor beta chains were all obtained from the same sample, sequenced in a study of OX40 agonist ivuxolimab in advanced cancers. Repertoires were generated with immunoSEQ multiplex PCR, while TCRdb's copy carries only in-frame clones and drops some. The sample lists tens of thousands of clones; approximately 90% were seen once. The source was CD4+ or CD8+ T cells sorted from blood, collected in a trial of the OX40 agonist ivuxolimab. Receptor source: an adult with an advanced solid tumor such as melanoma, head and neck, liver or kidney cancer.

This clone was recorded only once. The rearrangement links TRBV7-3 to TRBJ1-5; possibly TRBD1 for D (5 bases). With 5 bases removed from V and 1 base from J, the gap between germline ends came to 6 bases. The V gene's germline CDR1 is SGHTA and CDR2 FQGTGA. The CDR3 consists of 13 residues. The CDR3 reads CASSRDSNQPQHF. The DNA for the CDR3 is TGTGCCAGCAGCCGGGACAGCAATCAGCCCCAGCATTTT.

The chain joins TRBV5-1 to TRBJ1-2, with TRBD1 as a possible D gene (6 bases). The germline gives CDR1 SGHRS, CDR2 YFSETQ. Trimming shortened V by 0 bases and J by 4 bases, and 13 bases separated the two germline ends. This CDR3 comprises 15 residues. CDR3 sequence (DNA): TGCGCCAGCAGCTTGGCCGCTACAGGGTCCTATGGCTACACCTTC. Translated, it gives CASSLAATGSYGYTF.

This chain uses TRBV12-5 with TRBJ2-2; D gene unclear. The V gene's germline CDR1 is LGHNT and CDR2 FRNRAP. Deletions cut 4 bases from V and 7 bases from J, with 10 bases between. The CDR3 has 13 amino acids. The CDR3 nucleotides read TGTGCTAGTGGTTCCCCATTTGGCGGGGAGCTGTTTTTT. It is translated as CASGSPFGGELFF.

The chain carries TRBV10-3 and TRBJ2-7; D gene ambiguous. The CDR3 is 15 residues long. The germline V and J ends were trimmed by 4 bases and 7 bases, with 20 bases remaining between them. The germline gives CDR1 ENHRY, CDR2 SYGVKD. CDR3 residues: CAISVVVVESWEQYF. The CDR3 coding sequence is TGTGCCATCAGTGTTGTTGTTGTGGAGTCGTGGGAGCAGTACTTC.

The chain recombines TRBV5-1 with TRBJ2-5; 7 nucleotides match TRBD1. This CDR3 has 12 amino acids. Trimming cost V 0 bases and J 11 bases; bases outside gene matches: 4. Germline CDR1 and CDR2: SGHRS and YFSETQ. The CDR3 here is CASSLAQGVQYF. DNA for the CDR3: TGCGCCAGCAGCTTGGCCCAGGGGGTGCAGTACTTC.

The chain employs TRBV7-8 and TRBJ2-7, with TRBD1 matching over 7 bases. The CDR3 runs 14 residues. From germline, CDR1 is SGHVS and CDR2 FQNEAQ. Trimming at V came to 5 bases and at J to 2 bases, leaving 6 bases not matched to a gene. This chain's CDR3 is CASSPHQGAYEQYF. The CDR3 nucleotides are TGTGCCAGCAGCCCCCATCAGGGGGCCTACGAGCAGTACTTC.

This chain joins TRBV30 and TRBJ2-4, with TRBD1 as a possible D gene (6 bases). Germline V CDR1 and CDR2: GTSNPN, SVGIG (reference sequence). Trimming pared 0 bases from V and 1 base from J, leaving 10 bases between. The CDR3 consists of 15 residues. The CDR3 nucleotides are TGTGCCTGGAGTGTGAGGGGGTTGGCCAAAAACATTCAGTACTTC. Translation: CAWSVRGLAKNIQYF.

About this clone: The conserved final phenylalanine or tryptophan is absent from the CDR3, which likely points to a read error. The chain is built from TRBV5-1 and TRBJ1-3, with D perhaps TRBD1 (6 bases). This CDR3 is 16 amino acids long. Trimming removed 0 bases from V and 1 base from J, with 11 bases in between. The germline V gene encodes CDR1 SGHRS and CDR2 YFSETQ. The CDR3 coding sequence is TGCGCCAGCAGCTTGGGAGACAGGCCTTCTGGAAACACCATATATCTT. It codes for CASSLGDRPSGNTIYL.

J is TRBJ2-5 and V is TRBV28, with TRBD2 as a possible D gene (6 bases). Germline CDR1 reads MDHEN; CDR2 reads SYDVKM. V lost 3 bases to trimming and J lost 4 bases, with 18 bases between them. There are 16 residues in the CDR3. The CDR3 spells CASSFYRLEIRETQYF. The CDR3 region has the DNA TGTGCCAGCAGTTTTTATAGACTAGAAATCAGAGAGACCCAGTACTTC.

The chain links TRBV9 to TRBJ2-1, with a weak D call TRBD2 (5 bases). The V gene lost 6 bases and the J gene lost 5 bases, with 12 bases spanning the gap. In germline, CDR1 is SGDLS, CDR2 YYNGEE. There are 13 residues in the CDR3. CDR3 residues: CASTRTSDNEQFF. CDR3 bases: TGTGCCAGCACGCGGACTTCTGACAATGAGCAGTTCTTC.

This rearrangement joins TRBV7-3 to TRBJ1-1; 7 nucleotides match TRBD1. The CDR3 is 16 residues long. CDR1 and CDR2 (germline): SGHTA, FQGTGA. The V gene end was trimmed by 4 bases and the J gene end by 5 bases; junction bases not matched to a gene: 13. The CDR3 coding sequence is TGTGCCAGCAGCTCCCAGGGGGGAGGGATGAGAACTGAAGCTTTCTTT. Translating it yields CASSSQGGGMRTEAFF. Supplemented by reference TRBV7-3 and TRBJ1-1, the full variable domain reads GAGVSQTPSNKVTEKGKYVELRCDPISGHTALYWYRQSLGQGPEFLIYFQGTGAADDSGLPNDRFFAVRPEGSVSTLKIQRTERGDSAVYLCASSSQGGGMRTEAFFGQGTRLTVV.

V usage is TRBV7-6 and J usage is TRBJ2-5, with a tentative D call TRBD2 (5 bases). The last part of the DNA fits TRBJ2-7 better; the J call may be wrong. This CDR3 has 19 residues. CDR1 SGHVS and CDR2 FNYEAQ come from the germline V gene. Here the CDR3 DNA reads TGTGCCAGCAGCTTCCAGAAAGCGGTTAGGACCGCGAGTACCTACGAGCAGTACTTC. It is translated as CASSFQKAVRTASTYEQYF.

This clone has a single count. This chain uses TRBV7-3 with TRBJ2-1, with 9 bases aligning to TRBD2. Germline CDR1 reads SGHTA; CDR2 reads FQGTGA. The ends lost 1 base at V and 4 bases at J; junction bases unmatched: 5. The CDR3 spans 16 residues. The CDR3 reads CASSLMSSGRYNEQFF. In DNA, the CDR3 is TGTGCCAGCAGCTTAATGAGTAGCGGGAGATACAATGAGCAGTTCTTC.

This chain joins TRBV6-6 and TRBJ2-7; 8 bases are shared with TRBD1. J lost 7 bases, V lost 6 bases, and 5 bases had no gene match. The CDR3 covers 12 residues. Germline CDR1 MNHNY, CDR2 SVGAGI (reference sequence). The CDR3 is CASRAGGLEQYF. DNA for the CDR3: TGTGCCAGCAGGGCAGGGGGCTTAGAGCAGTACTTC.

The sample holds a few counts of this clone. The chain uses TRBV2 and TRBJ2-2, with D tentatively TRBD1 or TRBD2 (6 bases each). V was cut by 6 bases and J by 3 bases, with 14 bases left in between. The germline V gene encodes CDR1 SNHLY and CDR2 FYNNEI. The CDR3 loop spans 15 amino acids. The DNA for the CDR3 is TGTGCCAGCAGAGGGGGGCAGATGGACACCGGGGAGCTGTTTTTT. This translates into CASRGGQMDTGELFF.

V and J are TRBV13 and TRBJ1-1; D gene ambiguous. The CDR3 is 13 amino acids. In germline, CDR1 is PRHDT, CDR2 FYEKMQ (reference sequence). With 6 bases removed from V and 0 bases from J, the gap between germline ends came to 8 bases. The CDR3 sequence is CASRRAMNTEAFF. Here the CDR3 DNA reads TGTGCCAGCAGGAGAGCCATGAACACTGAAGCTTTCTTT.

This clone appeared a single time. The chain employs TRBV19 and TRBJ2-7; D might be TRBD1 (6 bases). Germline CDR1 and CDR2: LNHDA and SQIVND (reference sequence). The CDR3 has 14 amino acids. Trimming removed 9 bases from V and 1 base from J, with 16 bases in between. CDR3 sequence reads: CASSRDTPSYEQYF. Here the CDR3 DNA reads TGTGCCAGCTCTAGGGACACCCCATCCTACGAGCAGTACTTC.

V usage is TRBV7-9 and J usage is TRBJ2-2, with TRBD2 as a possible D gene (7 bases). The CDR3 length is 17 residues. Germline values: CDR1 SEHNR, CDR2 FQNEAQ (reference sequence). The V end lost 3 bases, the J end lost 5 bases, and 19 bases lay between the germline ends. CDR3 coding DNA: TGTGCCAGCAGCTTGGGAGGGGACAAATCCCGGACCGGGGAGCTGTTTTTT. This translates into CASSLGGDKSRTGELFF.

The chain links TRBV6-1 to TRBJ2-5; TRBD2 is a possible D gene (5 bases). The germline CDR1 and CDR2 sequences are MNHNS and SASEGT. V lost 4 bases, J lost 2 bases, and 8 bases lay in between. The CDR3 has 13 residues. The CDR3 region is CASSAGFQETQYF. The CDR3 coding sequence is TGTGCCAGCAGTGCGGGGTTTCAAGAGACCCAGTACTTC.

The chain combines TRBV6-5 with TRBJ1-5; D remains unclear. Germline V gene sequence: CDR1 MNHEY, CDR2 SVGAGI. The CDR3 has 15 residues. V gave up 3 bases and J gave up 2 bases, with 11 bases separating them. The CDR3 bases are TGTGCCAGCAGTTATGGACCGCGGGGCAATCAGCCCCAGCATTTT. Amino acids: CASSYGPRGNQPQHF.

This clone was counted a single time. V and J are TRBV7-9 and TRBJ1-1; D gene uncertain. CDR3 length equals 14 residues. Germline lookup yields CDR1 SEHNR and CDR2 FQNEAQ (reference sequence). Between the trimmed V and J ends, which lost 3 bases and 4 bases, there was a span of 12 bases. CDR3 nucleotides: TGTGCCAGCAGCTTGAGGCAGGCTCGCACTGAAGCTTTCTTT. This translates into CASSLRQARTEAFF.

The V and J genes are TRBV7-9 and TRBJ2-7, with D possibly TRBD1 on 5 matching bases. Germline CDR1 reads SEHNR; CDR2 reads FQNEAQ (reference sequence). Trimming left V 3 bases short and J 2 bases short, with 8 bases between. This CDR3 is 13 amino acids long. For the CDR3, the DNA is TGTGCCAGCAGCTTGGCGGACACCTACGAGCAGTACTTC. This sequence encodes CASSLADTYEQYF.

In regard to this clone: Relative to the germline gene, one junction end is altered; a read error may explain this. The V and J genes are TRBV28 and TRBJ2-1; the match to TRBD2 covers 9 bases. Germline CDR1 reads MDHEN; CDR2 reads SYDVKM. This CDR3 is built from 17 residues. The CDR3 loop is CASRPQVPREGSNGQFF. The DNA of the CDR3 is TGTGCCAGCAGACCTCAGGTTCCGCGGGAGGGCTCTAATGGGCAGTTCTTC.

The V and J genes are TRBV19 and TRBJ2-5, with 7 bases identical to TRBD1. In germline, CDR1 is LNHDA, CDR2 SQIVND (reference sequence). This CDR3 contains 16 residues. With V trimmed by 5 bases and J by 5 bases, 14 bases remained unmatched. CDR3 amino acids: CASSSTGIDRGETQYF. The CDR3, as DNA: TGTGCCAGTAGTTCGACAGGGATCGACCGTGGTGAGACCCAGTACTTC.

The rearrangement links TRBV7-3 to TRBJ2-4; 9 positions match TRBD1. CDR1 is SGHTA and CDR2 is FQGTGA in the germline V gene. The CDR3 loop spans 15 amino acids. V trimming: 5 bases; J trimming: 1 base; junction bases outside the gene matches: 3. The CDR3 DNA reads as TGTGCCAGCAGCCTACAGGGGGCTGCCAAAAACATTCAGTACTTC. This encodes CASSLQGAAKNIQYF. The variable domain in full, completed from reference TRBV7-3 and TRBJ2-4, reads GAGVSQTPSNKVTEKGKYVELRCDPISGHTALYWYRQSLGQGPEFLIYFQGTGAADDSGLPNDRFFAVRPEGSVSTLKIQRTERGDSAVYLCASSLQGAAKNIQYFGAGTRLSVL.

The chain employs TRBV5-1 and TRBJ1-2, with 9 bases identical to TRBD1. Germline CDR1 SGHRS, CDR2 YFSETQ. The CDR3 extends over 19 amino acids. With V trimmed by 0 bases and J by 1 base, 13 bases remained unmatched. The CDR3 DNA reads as TGCGCCAGCAGCTTGGGGGGCACCGGACAGGGGAATCATAACTATGGCTACACCTTC. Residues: CASSLGGTGQGNHNYGYTF.

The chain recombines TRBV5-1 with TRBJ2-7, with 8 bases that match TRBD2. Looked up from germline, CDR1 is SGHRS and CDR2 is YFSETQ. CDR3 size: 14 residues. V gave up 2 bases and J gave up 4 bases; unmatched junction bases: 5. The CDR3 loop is CASSFNGRVYEQYF. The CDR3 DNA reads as TGCGCCAGCAGCTTCAACGGGAGGGTGTACGAGCAGTACTTC.

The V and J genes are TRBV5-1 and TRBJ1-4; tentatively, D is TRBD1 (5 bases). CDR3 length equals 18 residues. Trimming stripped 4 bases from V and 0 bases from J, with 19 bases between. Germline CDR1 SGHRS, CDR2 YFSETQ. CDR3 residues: CASSKLTGGLATNEKLFF. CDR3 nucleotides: TGCGCCAGCAGCAAACTTACAGGCGGACTTGCAACTAATGAAAAACTGTTTTTT.

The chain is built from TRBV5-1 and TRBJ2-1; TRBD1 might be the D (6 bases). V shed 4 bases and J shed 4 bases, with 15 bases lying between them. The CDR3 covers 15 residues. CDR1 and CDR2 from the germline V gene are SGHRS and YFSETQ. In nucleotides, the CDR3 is TGCGCCAGCAGCCCCGGGACAACCAAATACAATGAGCAGTTCTTC. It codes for CASSPGTTKYNEQFF. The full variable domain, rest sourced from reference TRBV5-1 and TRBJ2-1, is KAGVTQTPRYLIKTRGQQVTLSCSPISGHRSVSWYQQTPGQGLQFLFEYFSETQRNKGNFPGRFSGRQFSNSRSEMNVSTLELGDSALYLCASSPGTTKYNEQFFGPGTRLTVL.

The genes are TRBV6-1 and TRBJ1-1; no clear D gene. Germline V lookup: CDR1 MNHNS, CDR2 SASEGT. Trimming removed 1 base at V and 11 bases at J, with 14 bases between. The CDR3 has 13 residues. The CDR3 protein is CASSEGGRERAFF. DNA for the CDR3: TGTGCCAGCAGTGAAGGCGGGAGGGAACGGGCTTTCTTT.

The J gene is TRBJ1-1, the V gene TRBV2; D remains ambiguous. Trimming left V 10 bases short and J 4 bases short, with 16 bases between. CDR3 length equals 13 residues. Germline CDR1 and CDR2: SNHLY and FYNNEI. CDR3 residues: CATLEREGTEAFF. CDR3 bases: TGTGCCACCCTTGAGAGGGAAGGCACTGAAGCTTTCTTT.

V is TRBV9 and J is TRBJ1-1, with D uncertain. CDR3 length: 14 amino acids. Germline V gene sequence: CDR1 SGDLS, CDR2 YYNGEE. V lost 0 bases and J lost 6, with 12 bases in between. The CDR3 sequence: CASSVGARSAEAFF. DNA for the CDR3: TGTGCCAGCAGCGTAGGTGCTCGGTCGGCTGAAGCTTTCTTT.